This TCR beta chain is drawn from a study of cytomegalovirus exposure and HLA in healthy donors. The CDR3 length is 13 residues. V lost 2 bases to trimming and J lost 6 bases, with 9 bases between them. Germline CDR1 reads SGHRS; CDR2 reads YFSETQ. In the PCR, 60 Vbeta and 13 Jbeta primers were used. Sequencing was performed with immunoSEQ multiplex PCR; in TCRdb, only in-frame clones are kept and a portion is missing. This table has under 150,000 clones, 9% to 10% appearing once. Overall study findings and caveats: In a later analysis, HLA-C alleles had the fewest associated TCRs, DRB1 alleles the most. Reports state that TCR beta sequences accurately predicted most subjects' HLA-A and HLA-B alleles.

Note on this clone: Its target is not known.

This chain links TRBV5-1 with TRBJ2-1; TRBD1 might be the D (5 bases). Sequenced sample: PBMCs. The sequence derives from a man aged 25 to 40 in good health and CMV-seronegative. The CDR3 sequence is CASSFQGGNEQFF. The CDR3 DNA reads TGCGCCAGCAGCTTTCAGGGTGGCAATGAGCAGTTCTTC.